One sample yielded the 22 T cell receptor beta chains listed below, sequenced in a study of tumor-infiltrating lymphocytes in primary liver carcinoma. TCR beta cDNA was prepared out of around 460 ng total RNA by means of a constant-region primer. Slightly modified ARM-PCR served as the procedure for the TCR beta libraries. These libraries came from three rounds of nested multiplex PCR. The two initial PCR rounds, roughly 9 cycles each, used TRBV1-TRBV30 forward and C-beta reverse primers. TCRdb called the multiplex PCR reads again in MiXCR, with one record for every CDR3 protein. The sample records about 310,000 distinct CDR3 sequences, about 62% being singletons. Unsorted whole blood supplied the RNA, and germline DNA was extracted too. The sample comprised peripheral blood. The receptors were sampled from a man aged 40-55 years with primary liver carcinoma and hepatitis B virus infection.

This chain joins TRBV29-1 and TRBJ2-5; 8 bases map to TRBD1. The V gene's germline CDR1 is SQVTM and CDR2 ANQGSEA. The CDR3 consists of 14 residues. V lost 5 bases and J lost 1; bases outside the gene matches: 6. CDR3 region: CSVNITGGQETQYF. The CDR3 DNA reads TGCAGCGTTAACATCACAGGGGGCCAAGAGACCCAGTACTTC.

Comments on this clonotype: A much larger clonotype is one base distant, so this may be a read error. The CDR3 does not close with the conserved phenylalanine or tryptophan, likely indicating a read error. The chain combines TRBV12-3 or TRBV12-4 with TRBJ2-3; no clear D. Trimming stripped 1 base from V and 6 bases from J, with 5 bases between. This CDR3 region has 12 residues. CDR3 nucleotide sequence: TGTGCCAGCAGTTTAGTACCGGATACGCAGTATTCT. Translation: CASSLVPDTQYS.

As regards this clonotype: The CDR3 carries no conserved terminal phenylalanine or tryptophan, so it likely arises from a read error. V usage is TRBV7-8 and J usage is TRBJ1-5; maybe TRBD1 (6 bases). V dropped 4 bases and J dropped 2 bases, with 15 bases sitting between them. This CDR3 has 16 residues. Germline-derived CDR1 and CDR2 are SGHVS and FQNEAQ. CDR3 in amino acids: CASSSSGGRGNQPQHY. The CDR3 nucleotides read TGTGCCAGCAGCTCGTCGGGGGGCAGGGGCAATCAGCCCCAGCATTAT.

This chain joins TRBV24-1 and TRBJ1-5, with 12 bases identical to TRBD1. Germline CDR1 KGHDR, CDR2 SFDVKD. The CDR3 is made up of 16 amino acids. Germline trimming cut 4 bases from V and 4 bases from J; bases unmatched to any gene: 4. The CDR3 nucleotides are TGTGCCACCAGTGACCCGGGACAGGGGGCAAATCAGCCCCAGCATTTT. It yields the protein CATSDPGQGANQPQHF.

A note on this clonotype: Being one base from a much bigger clone, this may be a read error. The CDR3 nucleotides read TGTGCCACCAGGATCCCGGGACTTACCACAGATACGCAGTATTTT. This codes for CATRIPGLTTDTQYF. This chain links TRBV12-3 or TRBV12-4 with TRBJ2-3, with D possibly matching TRBD2 (6 bases). V was trimmed by 10 bases and J by 2 bases, leaving 19 bases between them. CDR3 length equals 15 residues.

Comment on this clonotype: Without the conserved terminal phenylalanine or tryptophan, this CDR3 likely stems from a read error. J is TRBJ2-3 and V is TRBV29-1, with D unresolved. This CDR3 is 10 amino acids long. V dropped 5 bases and J dropped 4 bases, with 4 bases sitting between them. The germline gives CDR1 SQVTM, CDR2 ANQGSEA. CDR3: CSVHPDTQYS. CDR3 in DNA: TGCAGCGTTCACCCAGATACGCAGTATTCT.

The gene calls are TRBV12-3 or TRBV12-4 and TRBJ2-5; TRBD1 agrees at 8 bases. The J segment lost 2 bases and the V segment lost 3 bases, leaving 14 bases of the junction unmatched. There are 18 residues in the CDR3. This CDR3 is CASSFSIAPGQDQETQYF. The CDR3 nucleotides read TGTGCCAGCAGTTTCTCGATTGCCCCGGGACAGGATCAAGAGACCCAGTACTTC.

The gene calls are TRBV28 and TRBJ1-2, with TRBD1 as a possible D gene (6 bases). The CDR3 covers 16 residues. V lost 4 bases and J 4 bases, leaving 19 bases between the germline ends. Germline V gives CDR1 MDHEN, CDR2 SYDVKM. The CDR3 nucleotides read TGTGCCAGCAGTTCAACCCGATCGGGGGCTGGCTATGGCTACACCTTC. Translated, it gives CASSSTRSGAGYGYTF.

A word on this clonotype: This CDR3 fails to terminate in the conserved phenylalanine or tryptophan, so it likely reflects a read error. The DNA is omitted, as the CDR3 cannot be located on it reliably, and the CDR3 follows TCRdb's listing. This chain links TRBV29-1 with TRBJ1-1; TRBD1 reflects the table's D call only, with no check against the DNA. Both ends counted, the CDR3 spans 10 residues. The V gene's germline CDR1 is SQVTM and CDR2 ANQGSEA. This chain's CDR3 is CSVEGTKDFI.

This clonotype was seen a handful of times. The chain joins TRBV11-2 to TRBJ2-5; D uncertain. Per the germline V gene, CDR1 is SGHAT and CDR2 is FQNNGV. The CDR3 totals 13 residues. The ends were cut back, 5 bases at V and 4 bases at J, with 11 bases in the middle. The CDR3 nucleotides read TGTGCCAGCAGCCCCACCTGGGGAGAGACCCAGTACTTC. It yields the protein CASSPTWGETQYF.

Details on this clonotype: Its ends do not fully match the called genes, so a read error is possible. The chain links TRBV6-1 to TRBJ2-7; D gene unclear. This CDR3 contains 16 residues. The germline V gene has CDR1 MNHNS and CDR2 SASEGT. CDR3 loop: CASTHNRALSSYEKYF. Written as DNA, the CDR3 is TGTGCCAGCACTCATAACCGAGCCCTAAGCTCCTACGAGAAGTACTTC.

As for this clonotype: At one end the junction does not follow the germline gene, possibly because of a read error. This chain joins TRBV29-1 and TRBJ2-1, with D possibly TRBD2 on 5 matching bases. The V gene's germline CDR1 is SQVTM and CDR2 ANQGSEA. The CDR3 loop spans 12 amino acids. This chain's CDR3 is CSARWTINEQLF. The CDR3 nucleotides are TGTAGCGCCCGGTGGACCATCAATGAGCAGTTATTC.

In the case of this clonotype: A much larger clone is a single base away; this may be a read error. The rearrangement uses TRBV12-3 or TRBV12-4 and TRBJ2-1, with D perhaps matching TRBD2 (6 bases). Trimming shortened V by 5 bases and J by 4 bases, and 12 bases separated the two germline ends. CDR3 length equals 14 residues. Here the CDR3 DNA reads TGTGCCAGCAGTGTTGGAGGGTTTTACAATGAGCAGTTCTTC. Encoded protein: CASSVGGFYNEQFF.

About this clonotype: This likely comes from a read error, as the CDR3 has no conserved phenylalanine or tryptophan at its end. The chain uses TRBV4-3 and TRBJ2-5; 8 positions match TRBD2. Trimming took 4 bases from V and 2 from J; bases not matched to a gene: 3. The CDR3 spans 14 residues. CDR1 is LGHNA, CDR2 YSLEER, per germline. CDR3 in DNA: TGCGCCAGCAGCCTGACTAGCGATCAAGAGACCCAGTACTTA. Its protein is CASSLTSDQETQYL.

Concerning this clonotype: A read error may explain this, as a much larger clone is one base away. V and J are TRBV10-3 and TRBJ2-7; TRBD2 matches 14 bases. CDR1 is ENHRY, CDR2 SYGVKD, per germline. The CDR3 is 15 residues long. For the CDR3, the DNA is TGTGTCATCACTACCGGACTAGCGGGAGGATACGAGCAGTACTTC. Protein sequence: CVITTGLAGGYEQYF.

The V gene is TRBV5-6, the J gene TRBJ2-4, with TRBD1 as a possible D gene (5 bases). The CDR3 runs to 14 residues. Trimming took 2 bases from V and 9 from J, leaving 15 bases between them. Germline V lookup: CDR1 SGHDT, CDR2 YYEEEE. CDR3 nucleotide sequence: TGTGCCAGCAGCTTCTTAAGGGGTAATAGCATTCAGTACTTC. Encoded protein: CASSFLRGNSIQYF.

This clonotype has a handful of counts. The rearrangement uses TRBV10-2 and TRBJ2-3, with D hard to call. This CDR3 has 15 residues. V dropped 6 bases and J dropped 0 bases, with 13 bases sitting between them. CDR1 is WSHSY and CDR2 is SAAADI in the germline V gene. CDR3 sequence reads: CASRRSVTSTDTQYF. The CDR3 bases are TGCGCCAGCAGGAGGTCGGTCACGAGCACAGATACGCAGTATTTT.

The chain joins TRBV28 to TRBJ2-1, with D uncertain. In germline, CDR1 is MDHEN, CDR2 SYDVKM. Trimming left V 1 base short and J 6 bases short, with 16 bases between. The CDR3 has 16 amino acids. CDR3 residues: CASSLLARQVGNEQFF. In DNA form, the CDR3 reads TGTGCCAGCAGTTTATTGGCCAGGCAGGTTGGCAATGAGCAGTTCTTC. Full variable domain (outside the CDR3, taken from reference TRBV28 and TRBJ2-1): DVKVTQSSRYLVKRTGEKVFLECVQDMDHENMFWYRQDPGLGLRLIYFSYDVKMKEKGDIPEGYSVSREKKERFSLILESASTNQTSMYLCASSLLARQVGNEQFFGPGTRLTVL.

With regard to this clonotype: A much larger clone lies a single base off, so this may be a read error. This chain links TRBV4-3 with TRBJ2-7; tentative D call: TRBD1 (6 bases). This CDR3 spans 19 amino acids. Germline values: CDR1 LGHNA, CDR2 YSLEER. In nucleotides, the CDR3 is TGCACCAGCAGCCAAGAGGATCCCCCCCACAGGGCCGGTTCTTACGAGCAGTACTTC. The encoded protein is CTSSQEDPPHRAGSYEQYF.

This clonotype was observed a few times. The J gene is TRBJ2-1, the V gene TRBV14; 10 nucleotides align to TRBD2. The CDR3 is 14 amino acids. CDR1 and CDR2 from the germline V gene are SGHDN and FVKESK. J gave up 9 bases and V 4 bases, and 6 bases lay outside the gene matches. The CDR3: CASSPVLAGLEQFF. CDR3 DNA: TGTGCCAGCAGCCCCGTACTAGCGGGACTTGAGCAGTTCTTC. The full variable domain, its missing parts supplied by reference TRBV14 and TRBJ2-1, is EAGVTQFPSHSVIEKGQTVTLRCDPISGHDNLYWYRRVMGKEIKFLLHFVKESKQDESGMPNNRFLAERTGGTYSTLKVQPAELEDSGVYFCASSPVLAGLEQFFGPGTRLTVL.

The J gene is TRBJ2-3, the V gene TRBV11-3; D unclear. CDR1 and CDR2 from the germline V gene are SGHNT and YENEEA. This CDR3 has 15 amino acids. V was clipped by 5 bases and J by 6 bases, with 18 bases between them. The DNA of the CDR3 is TGTGCCAGCAGCCGTCGGATTAGTGGGTTCGATACGCAGTATTTT. Translating gives CASSRRISGFDTQYF.

Remarks on this clonotype: An end of the junction does not agree with germline; a read error may underlie this. The V call is TRBV4-1, the J call TRBJ2-1; TRBD2 matches at 10 bases. Looked up from germline, CDR1 is MGHRA and CDR2 is YSYEKL. This CDR3 comprises 14 residues. As DNA, the CDR3 is TGCACCAGCAACCAGCGGGAGGGCCCTAGTGAGCAGTTCTTC. It translates to CTSNQREGPSEQFF.